Listed here are 11 T cell receptor beta chains from one sample, sequenced in a study of identical twins. TCRdb analysed the 5' RACE reads with MiXCR anew, one entry per CDR3 protein. The sample records 1.5 million to 2 million distinct CDR3 sequences, about 31% being singletons. The source material was cord blood. These receptors were taken from a newborn girl in good health.

This clonotype was counted a few times. This sequence joins TRBV20-1 and TRBJ2-3; D not resolved. The length of the CDR3 is 14 residues. CDR1 and CDR2 from the germline V gene are DFQATT and SNEGSKA (reference sequence). The V gene lost 0 bases and the J gene lost 4 bases, with 11 bases spanning the gap. CDR3 loop: CSARDRPSADTQYF. DNA of the CDR3: TGCAGTGCTAGAGATCGTCCCAGCGCAGATACGCAGTATTTT.

J is TRBJ1-4 and V is TRBV10-3, with 12 bases identical to TRBD1. Germline CDR1 is ENHRY and CDR2 is SYGVKD. Unmatched junction bases numbered 3, after V lost 2 bases and J lost 2 bases. This CDR3 is built from 17 residues. CDR3 sequence (DNA): TGTGCCATCAGTGAGCGGGACAGGGGGCGTACTAATGAAAAACTGTTTTTT. Residues: CAISERDRGRTNEKLFF.

Only a few counts were recorded for this clonotype. J is TRBJ2-3 and V is TRBV9; a possible D gene is TRBD2 (6 bases). Germline assignment: CDR1 SGDLS and CDR2 YYNGEE. V was shortened by 0 bases and J by 12 bases, with 14 bases between the two germline ends. The CDR3 sequence is 13 residues long. The CDR3 is CASSVGRDSLQYF. DNA of the CDR3: TGTGCCAGCAGCGTAGGTAGGGACTCACTACAGTATTTT. The full variable domain, completed using reference TRBV9 and TRBJ2-3, is DSGVTQTPKHLITATGQRVTLRCSPRSGDLSVYWYQQSLDQGLQFLIQYYNGEERAKGNILERFSAQQFPDLHSELNLSSLELGDSALYFCASSVGRDSLQYFGPGTRLTVL.

In this sample, this clonotype turned up a few times. The V and J genes are TRBV27 and TRBJ2-5, with D possibly matching TRBD1 (6 bases). The end of the DNA fits TRBJ2-7 better, so the J call may be wrong. CDR3 length equals 14 residues. Germline CDR1 MNHEY, CDR2 SMNVEV (reference sequence). The CDR3 region is CASSPGTKGYEQYF. CDR3 in DNA: TGTGCCAGCAGTCCCGGGACAAAGGGGTACGAGCAGTACTTC.

V is TRBV3-1 and J is TRBJ2-5; 11 bases agree with TRBD1. The CDR3 runs to 16 residues. The V gene end was trimmed by 1 base and the J gene end by 1 base; junction bases not matched to a gene: 2. Germline V gene lookup returns CDR1 LGHDT and CDR2 YNNKEL (reference sequence). The CDR3 DNA sequence: TGTGCCAGCAGCCAAGGTGGGACAGGGGGCCAAGAGACCCAGTACTTC. It encodes CASSQGGTGGQETQYF.

In this sample, this clonotype turned up a few times. The chain combines TRBV10-1 with TRBJ2-5, with D perhaps TRBD1 (5 bases). The DNA end lines up better with TRBJ2-7; the J call may be wrong. Germline lookup yields CDR1 WNHNN and CDR2 SYGVQD (reference sequence). This CDR3 region has 12 residues. The CDR3 is CASSEGHYEQYF. The CDR3, as DNA: TGCGCCAGCAGTGAGGGACACTACGAGCAGTACTTC.

CDR3 DNA: TGTGCCAGCAGCCTTGTGGGGCTATCGCGGCGGATGTTCAACGAGCAGTACTTC. It codes for CASSLVGLSRRMFNEQYF. This chain connects TRBV11-2 to TRBJ2-7, with D possibly being TRBD1 (5 bases). The V end lost 5 bases, the J end lost 5 bases, and 28 bases lay between the germline ends. The CDR3 sequence is 18 residues long. Germline values: CDR1 SGHAT, CDR2 FQNNGV. The whole variable domain, filled in from reference TRBV11-2 and TRBJ2-7, reads EAGVAQSPRYKIIEKRQSVAFWCNPISGHATLYWYQQILGQGPKLLIQFQNNGVVDDSQLPKDRFSAERLKGVDSTLKIQPAKLEDSAVYLCASSLVGLSRRMFNEQYFGPGTRLTVT.

The V and J genes are TRBV27 and TRBJ2-7; 7 positions agree with TRBD2. The trim removed 4 bases at V and 4 bases at J, leaving 10 bases unmatched. The length of the CDR3 is 15 residues. The germline CDR1 and CDR2 sequences are MNHEY and SMNVEV (reference sequence). CDR3 coding DNA: TGTGCCAGCAGTTCGGCAGCGGGGCGACCTTACGAGCAGTACTTC. Protein sequence: CASSSAAGRPYEQYF.

The chain employs TRBV12-3 or TRBV12-4 and TRBJ2-6; 8 positions agree with TRBD1. Trimming removed 4 bases from V and 0 bases from J; junction bases left unmatched: 2. The CDR3 is 16 residues long. The chain's CDR3 is CASSWTGSSGANVLTF. The CDR3 coding sequence is TGTGCCAGCAGTTGGACAGGGAGCTCTGGGGCCAACGTCCTGACTTTC.

The V call is TRBV12-3 or TRBV12-4, the J call TRBJ1-4; no firm D call. This CDR3 comprises 14 residues. The ends were cut back, 3 bases at V and 4 bases at J, with 9 bases in the middle. CDR3 sequence: CASSFGVLNEKLFF. The CDR3 region has the DNA TGTGCCAGCAGTTTCGGGGTCCTTAATGAAAAACTGTTTTTT.

This clonotype was found a few times. The chain joins TRBV29-1 to TRBJ2-7, with 9 nucleotides matching TRBD2. The CDR3 is 16 amino acids. Looked up from germline, CDR1 is SQVTM and CDR2 is ANQGSEA. V was clipped by 4 bases and J by 0 bases; unmatched bases: 10. CDR3 bases: TGCAGCGTTGGGGGTCTAGCGGGGCGAAGCTCCTACGAGCAGTACTTC. Translating it yields CSVGGLAGRSSYEQYF.